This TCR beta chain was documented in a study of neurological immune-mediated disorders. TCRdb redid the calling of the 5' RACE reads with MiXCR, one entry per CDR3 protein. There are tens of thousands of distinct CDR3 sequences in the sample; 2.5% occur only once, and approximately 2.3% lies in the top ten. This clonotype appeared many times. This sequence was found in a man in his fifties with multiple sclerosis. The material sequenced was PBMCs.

CDR3 residues: CASSLSDTQYF. The CDR3 DNA reads TGTGCCAGCTCTTTATCGGATACGCAGTATTTT. J is TRBJ2-3 and V is TRBV28; D gene ambiguous. This CDR3 contains 11 residues. The germline V gene encodes CDR1 MDHEN and CDR2 SYDVKM. The V end was cut by 8 bases, the J end by 6 bases, with 9 bases between. The variable domain in full, with the rest retrieved from reference TRBV28 and TRBJ2-3, is DVKVTQSSRYLVKRTGEKVFLECVQDMDHENMFWYRQDPGLGLRLIYFSYDVKMKEKGDIPEGYSVSREKKERFSLILESASTNQTSMYLCASSLSDTQYFGPGTRLTVL.